This T cell receptor (beta chain) is from a study of blood T cell repertoires in COVID-19 (dated by TCRdb to 2019 to 2021). Context from the whole study: Collaborator samples came from the United States, Italy and Spain and covered acute and convalescent phases of COVID-19. Samples came from the ongoing ImmuneRACE study (first 160 participants) plus 1,254 subjects from 6 global collaborators. The repertoires were released in a freely available public database intended as a resource for research on the immune response to SARS-CoV-2. HLA class I and class II types, where available, came from metadata supplied by the sample provider rather than from assay-based typing. Subjects who had been exposed to COVID-19, were actively infected with it, or had recovered from it provided the deeply sampled blood TCRbeta repertoires that made up the dataset. Nearly every sample came with metadata listing a de-identified subject ID, COVID-19 status, age in years and sex. The material from the prospective study consisted of cDNA or gDNA derived from T cells, B-cell-depleted T cells, or PBMCs.

Participants in the prospective study were enrolled through a virtual design, were aged about 18 to 100 years, and lived in 24 United States geographic areas. To assign participants to cohorts, the prospective study relied on clinical history that participants themselves reported in a screening survey and a study questionnaire. ImmuneRACE Cohort 3 recovered participants were defined by two consecutive negative NP/OP PCR tests, healthcare professional clearance, or symptom resolution. In the prospective study, whole blood, serum and a nasopharyngeal or oropharyngeal swab were collected from each participant by mobile phlebotomists. Additional blood draws and questionnaires over an approximately 2-month period could optionally be provided by prospective study participants. Before DNA extraction, blood samples from the prospective study were shipped at room temperature or frozen. What the authors observed across the whole study: The quantity of clinical and demographic metadata differed by source and by participant and was supplied without curation.

The CDR3 measures 16 amino acids from cysteine to phenylalanine. Solely the CDR3 DNA is kept, with 48 bases framed from the first base. TCRbeta CDR3 regions were amplified from genomic DNA using the immunoSEQ Assay, a bias-controlled multiplex PCR. In the paper's pipeline: Nucleated cell counts per sample were estimated from amplification of reference gene primers within the assay. Sequence reads were collapsed and filtered to measure the absolute abundance of every unique TCRbeta CDR3 rearrangement. Productive Simpson clonality was computed per sample as the square root of Simpson's diversity index over productive rearrangements. This immuneACCESS table, as held by TCRdb, lists in-frame sequences with V and J called but not all clones. Of the missing ones, under half trace to an unresolved V gene in checked studies; the others have no known cause. D and trimming were read from the DNA, whereas the V and J calls and clone size are those reported in that table. In this sample the table shows more than 200,000 clones, around nine tenths of which occur a single time. 10% to 11% of the sample is taken by the ten largest.

Details on this clone: The target of this receptor is not known. No much larger clone is present one base from it, and per-base qualities are unavailable.

This chain joins TRBV21-1 to TRBJ2-1; the table's D gene call, TRBD2, was not cross checked with the DNA. TRBV21-1 is tagged as a pseudogene. The clonotype comes from a man aged 30 to 39 who had recovered from COVID-19. Sequenced input: PBMCs or T cells enriched from blood (not recorded which). Here is the DNA: TGTGCCAGCAGTACCGGGGGAGGTCGGTCCCCCAATGAGCAGTTCTTC. It translates to CASSTGGGRSPNEQFF.